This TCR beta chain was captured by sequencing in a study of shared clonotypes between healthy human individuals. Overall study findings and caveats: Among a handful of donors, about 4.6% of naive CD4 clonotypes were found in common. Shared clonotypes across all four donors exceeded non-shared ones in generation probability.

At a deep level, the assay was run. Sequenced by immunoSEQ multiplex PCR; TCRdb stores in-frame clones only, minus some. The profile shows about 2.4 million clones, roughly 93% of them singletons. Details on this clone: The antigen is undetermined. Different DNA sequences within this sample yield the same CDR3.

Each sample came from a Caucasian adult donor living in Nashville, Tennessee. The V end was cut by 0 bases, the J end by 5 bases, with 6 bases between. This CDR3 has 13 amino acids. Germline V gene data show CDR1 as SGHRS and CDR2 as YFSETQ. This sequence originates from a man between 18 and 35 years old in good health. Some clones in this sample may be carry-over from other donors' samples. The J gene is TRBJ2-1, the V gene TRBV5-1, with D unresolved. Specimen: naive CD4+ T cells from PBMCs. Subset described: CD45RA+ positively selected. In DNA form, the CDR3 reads TGCGCCAGCAGCTTGGCCGGAAACAATGAGCAGTTCTTC. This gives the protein CASSLAGNNEQFF.